This T cell receptor beta chain derives from a study of cytomegalovirus exposure and HLA in healthy donors. Study-level background: An early data release held about 85 million unique TCRs from HLA-typed donors. The study, taken as a whole, reports: A missense DCLRE1C variant was associated with V- and J-gene trimming of TCR beta chains in a later analysis, and an independent cohort replicated the association. Near-uniform donor sequencing depth was presumed by presence/absence analyses. Common viral pathogens seemed to be connected with several of the most significant clusters, according to a later analysis.

Concerning this clone itself: Its antigen is undetermined.

PCR was performed using 60 Vbeta and 13 Jbeta primers. Using immunoSEQ multiplex PCR, the repertoire was profiled, and TCRdb retains in-frame clones only, with some absent. The data show roughly 180,000 clones, around 82% seen once. The germline V and J ends were trimmed by 2 bases and 10 bases, with 9 bases remaining between them. Germline lookup yields CDR1 MNHNS and CDR2 SASEGT. The CDR3 covers 12 residues. This TCR was recovered from a woman in her forties or fifties in good health and CMV-seropositive. This chain uses TRBV6-1 with TRBJ2-1; D is possibly TRBD2 (6 bases). Sequencing input: PBMCs. CDR3 in DNA: TGTGCCAGCAGTGAAATGGGAGGAGAGCAGTTCTTC. Its translation: CASSEMGGEQFF.